This TCR beta chain was observed in a study of human T cells and chemical hapten exposure. Study overall: Diphenylcyclopropenone was administered weekly to the scalp of patients throughout the roughly 22-week study. Mainly, slight library volume differences in the pool made TCR yields vary.

Each CDR3 protein gets one entry after TCRdb re-called the RACE reads with MiXCR. The data hold about 380,000 distinct CDR3 sequences, with 5.1% observed a single time. This clonotype was seen ten or more times. Its antigen is not known. The CDR3 extends over 16 amino acids. Trimming took 5 bases from V and 4 from J, leaving 20 bases between them. The germline CDR1 and CDR2 sequences are MNHEY and SMNVEV (reference sequence). Study results and limitations: DPC sensitization produced no change in TCRs with frequency above 1 in 1000.

Time point indicated: pre-sensitization, week 0. Treatment described: therapeutic diphenylcyclopropenone sensitization with weekly scalp DPC. V and J are TRBV27 and TRBJ1-1; no clear D gene. This sample comprised whole blood, obtained in connection with sensitization to the hapten diphenylcyclopropenone (DPC). This TCR derives from a woman in her forties or fifties with alopecia areata. Some clones in this sample may be carry-over from other donors' samples. The CDR3: CASSPFVGGGSTEAFF. CDR3 nucleotide sequence: TGTGCCAGCAGTCCATTCGTGGGAGGAGGATCCACTGAAGCTTTCTTT.